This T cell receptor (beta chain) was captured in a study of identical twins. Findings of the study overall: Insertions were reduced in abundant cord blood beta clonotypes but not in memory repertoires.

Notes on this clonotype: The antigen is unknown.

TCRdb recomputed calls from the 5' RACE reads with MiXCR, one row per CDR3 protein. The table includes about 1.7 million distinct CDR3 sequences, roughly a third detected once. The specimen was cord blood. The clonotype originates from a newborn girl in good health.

CDR3 region: CSFQPRGGTEAFF. The DNA of the CDR3 is TGCAGCTTTCAGCCTAGGGGCGGAACTGAAGCTTTCTTT. The chain links TRBV29-1 to TRBJ1-1, with a weak D call TRBD1 (5 bases). Trimming removed 8 bases at V and 5 bases at J, with 18 bases between. There are 13 residues in the CDR3. Germline lookup yields CDR1 SQVTM and CDR2 ANQGSEA.